The rows below give T cell receptor beta chains drawn from one sample of a study of blood T cell repertoires in COVID-19. Repertoires were generated with immunoSEQ multiplex PCR, while TCRdb's copy carries only in-frame clones and drops some. This sample has 180,000 or so clones, with over 70% found just once. Sequences were obtained from PBMCs or T cells enriched from blood (not recorded which). Receptors were obtained from a man aged 45-65 years who had recovered from COVID-19. Each CDR3 is given with its conserved first and last residue. Fields, in order: V gene, J gene, D gene, clone size, CDR3 DNA, CDR3 protein. A D gene is named only where the DNA matches it firmly. Some rows have no size entry. The others give once, few or many, or a class for an expanded clone.

v_gene: TRBV7-3; j_gene: TRBJ2-2; d_gene: TRBD1; abundance: NA; CDR3nt: TGTGCCAGCAGCCCCTTGAGACAGGGGCACACCGGGGAGCTGTTTTTT; CDR3aa: CASSPLRQGHTGELFF
v_gene: TRBV5-1; j_gene: TRBJ2-5; d_gene: NA; abundance: NA; CDR3nt: TGCGCCAGCAGCTTGAATGGGCCCATCCAAGAGACCCAGTACTTC; CDR3aa: CASSLNGPIQETQYF
v_gene: TRBV2; j_gene: TRBJ2-5; d_gene: TRBD2; abundance: NA; CDR3nt: TGTGCCAGCAGTGAGGGAAGCGGGAGGGTGACCCAGTACTTC; CDR3aa: CASSEGSGRVTQYF
v_gene: TRBV6-5; j_gene: TRBJ1-1; d_gene: NA; abundance: NA; CDR3nt: TGTGCCAGCAGTTACTATGGGCCGAACACTGAAGCTTTCTTT; CDR3aa: CASSYYGPNTEAFF
v_gene: TRBV7-8; j_gene: TRBJ1-4; d_gene: NA; abundance: NA; CDR3nt: TGTGCCAGCAGCGCGACGGAGACGTATGAAAAACTGTTTTTT; CDR3aa: CASSATETYEKLFF
v_gene: TRBV9; j_gene: TRBJ1-2; d_gene: NA; abundance: NA; CDR3nt: TGTGCCAGCAGCAGAACGGGGGACGGTGGCTACACCTTC; CDR3aa: CASSRTGDGGYTF
v_gene: TRBV7-3; j_gene: TRBJ2-3; d_gene: NA; abundance: NA; CDR3nt: TGTGCCAGCAGCTTAAAAGGGGGCACAGATACGCAGTATTTT; CDR3aa: CASSLKGGTDTQYF
v_gene: TRBV30; j_gene: TRBJ1-5; d_gene: TRBD1; abundance: NA; CDR3nt: TGTGCCTGGAGTAACAGGGGGTCTCAGCCCCAGCATTTT; CDR3aa: CAWSNRGSQPQHF
v_gene: TRBV7-3; j_gene: TRBJ2-3; d_gene: NA; abundance: NA; CDR3nt: TGTGCCAGCAGCTTAGACAGTTCAGATACGCAGTATTTT; CDR3aa: CASSLDSSDTQYF
v_gene: TRBV7-9; j_gene: TRBJ1-3; d_gene: NA; abundance: NA; CDR3nt: TGTGCCAGCAGCCTGATCAGGGATTTCTCTGGAAACACCATATATTTT; CDR3aa: CASSLIRDFSGNTIYF
v_gene: TRBV5-4; j_gene: TRBJ2-1; d_gene: TRBD2; abundance: NA; CDR3nt: TGTGCCAGCAGCTTGGGACTAGCGGGGGGGCGGGTTTTCTTC; CDR3aa: CASSLGLAGGRVFF
v_gene: TRBV27; j_gene: TRBJ1-2; d_gene: TRBD1; abundance: NA; CDR3nt: TGTGCCAGCAGTTTGGGACAGAACTATGGCTACACCTTC; CDR3aa: CASSLGQNYGYTF
v_gene: TRBV12-3/TRBV12-4; j_gene: TRBJ2-6; d_gene: TRBD1; abundance: many; CDR3nt: TGTGCCAGCAGCCGGGACAGGGGCAACGTCCTGACTTTC; CDR3aa: CASSRDRGNVLTF
v_gene: TRBV6-1; j_gene: TRBJ2-7; d_gene: NA; abundance: NA; CDR3nt: TGTGCCAGCAGTGACGGACAGTCGAGGCAGTACTTC; CDR3aa: CASSDGQSRQYF
v_gene: TRBV19; j_gene: TRBJ2-7; d_gene: TRBD1; abundance: NA; CDR3nt: TGTGCCAGTAGTATCGCGACAGGGTACTACGAGCAGTACTTC; CDR3aa: CASSIATGYYEQYF
v_gene: TRBV5-1; j_gene: TRBJ1-2; d_gene: TRBD1; abundance: NA; CDR3nt: TGCGCCAGCAGTGGGGCAGGGGGTAACTATGGCTACACCTTC; CDR3aa: CASSGAGGNYGYTF
v_gene: TRBV27; j_gene: TRBJ2-7; d_gene: TRBD1; abundance: NA; CDR3nt: TGTGCCAGCAGTTCAATAGATTCGGACAGGGGTGTCAACGAGCAGTACTTC; CDR3aa: CASSSIDSDRGVNEQYF
v_gene: TRBV5-8; j_gene: TRBJ2-1; d_gene: TRBD2; abundance: NA; CDR3nt: TGTGCCAGCAGCGTGACTAGCGCCGGATCCTCCTACAATGAGCAGTTCTTC; CDR3aa: CASSVTSAGSSYNEQFF
v_gene: TRBV7-9; j_gene: TRBJ1-6; d_gene: TRBD1; abundance: NA; CDR3nt: TGTGCCAGCAGCCCGGTCCAGGGGGTCAATTCACCCCTCCACTTT; CDR3aa: CASSPVQGVNSPLHF
v_gene: TRBV14; j_gene: TRBJ2-5; d_gene: NA; abundance: NA; CDR3nt: TGTGCCAGCAGCCAATACCTTCGTGAGGGAGAGACCCAGTACTTC; CDR3aa: CASSQYLREGETQYF
v_gene: TRBV18; j_gene: TRBJ2-2; d_gene: TRBD1; abundance: NA; CDR3nt: TGTGCCAGCTCACCACAGGGGGCGCACACCGGGGAGCTGTTTTTT; CDR3aa: CASSPQGAHTGELFF
v_gene: TRBV19; j_gene: TRBJ2-1; d_gene: TRBD1; abundance: NA; CDR3nt: TGTGCCAGTAGTCCCCCATGGGGGACAGGGGGGGATGACAATGAGCAGTTCTTC; CDR3aa: CASSPPWGTGGDDNEQFF
v_gene: TRBV19; j_gene: TRBJ2-5; d_gene: NA; abundance: once; CDR3nt: TGTGCCAGTAGTCCAGGAAACCGAGAGACCCAGTACTTC; CDR3aa: CASSPGNRETQYF
v_gene: TRBV5-1; j_gene: TRBJ2-2; d_gene: NA; abundance: NA; CDR3nt: TGCGCCAGCAGCTCTCAGGGCACCGGGGAGCTGTTTTTT; CDR3aa: CASSSQGTGELFF
v_gene: TRBV24-1; j_gene: TRBJ2-5; d_gene: NA; abundance: NA; CDR3nt: TGTGCCACCAGTGATACTCGGAGCGGCGTCGGGACCCAGTACTTC; CDR3aa: CATSDTRSGVGTQYF
v_gene: TRBV7-2; j_gene: TRBJ1-1; d_gene: TRBD1; abundance: NA; CDR3nt: TGTGCCAGCAGCTCACGGGTCTACTCGACAGGGGTGGCCGAAGCTTTCTTT; CDR3aa: CASSSRVYSTGVAEAFF
v_gene: TRBV5-1; j_gene: TRBJ2-5; d_gene: TRBD2; abundance: NA; CDR3nt: TGCGCCAGCAGCTTGGACGGAGCGGGAGGGCCGAAACACCAGTACTTC; CDR3aa: CASSLDGAGGPKHQYF
v_gene: TRBV3-1/TRBV3-2; j_gene: TRBJ1-1; d_gene: NA; abundance: NA; CDR3nt: TGTGCCAGCAGCCAAGTTCTTCAGGCGAGGGACACTGAAGCTTTCTTT; CDR3aa: CASSQVLQARDTEAFF
v_gene: TRBV6-5; j_gene: TRBJ1-5; d_gene: NA; abundance: once; CDR3nt: TGTGCCAGCAGCTTCGGGGATAGCAATCAGCCCCAGCATTTT; CDR3aa: CASSFGDSNQPQHF
v_gene: TRBV5-6; j_gene: TRBJ2-7; d_gene: NA; abundance: NA; CDR3nt: TGTGCCAGCAGCTCCGTCCGGTCCCCCTACGAGCAGTACTTC; CDR3aa: CASSSVRSPYEQYF
v_gene: TRBV28; j_gene: TRBJ2-2; d_gene: NA; abundance: once; CDR3nt: TGTGCCAGCAGTTTATTCGGACTACGGACCGCCGGGGAGCTGTTTTTT; CDR3aa: CASSLFGLRTAGELFF
v_gene: TRBV9; j_gene: TRBJ2-7; d_gene: NA; abundance: few; CDR3nt: TGTGCCAGCAGCGTAGAACCAGGGGCCTCCTACGAGCAGTACTTC; CDR3aa: CASSVEPGASYEQYF
v_gene: TRBV30; j_gene: TRBJ1-2; d_gene: TRBD1; abundance: NA; CDR3nt: TGTGCCTGGAGTATAGGACAGGGGGCCTATGGCTACACCTTC; CDR3aa: CAWSIGQGAYGYTF
v_gene: TRBV29-1; j_gene: TRBJ1-3; d_gene: NA; abundance: NA; CDR3nt: TGCAGCGTTGGAGGATTGAGCTCTGGAAACACCATATATTTT; CDR3aa: CSVGGLSSGNTIYF
v_gene: TRBV18; j_gene: TRBJ2-1; d_gene: NA; abundance: NA; CDR3nt: TGTGCCAGCTCACCACCGAATACTCCCCACAATGAGCAGTTCTTC; CDR3aa: CASSPPNTPHNEQFF
v_gene: TRBV7-3; j_gene: TRBJ2-1; d_gene: TRBD2; abundance: NA; CDR3nt: TGTGCCAGCAGCCCTGATTCCAGTAGCGGGAGAGAAGAGCAGTTCTTC; CDR3aa: CASSPDSSSGREEQFF
v_gene: TRBV24-1; j_gene: TRBJ2-2; d_gene: NA; abundance: NA; CDR3nt: TGTGCCACCAGTGATTTGTCCCAGGCAGTCACCGGGGAGCTGTTTTTT; CDR3aa: CATSDLSQAVTGELFF
v_gene: TRBV20-1; j_gene: TRBJ2-5; d_gene: TRBD1; abundance: many; CDR3nt: TGCAGTGCTGGGACAGGGGAGACCCAGTACTTC; CDR3aa: CSAGTGETQYF
v_gene: TRBV28; j_gene: TRBJ1-6; d_gene: NA; abundance: NA; CDR3nt: TGTGCCAGCAGTTTACAGGGTCGGCATTCACCCCTCCACTTT; CDR3aa: CASSLQGRHSPLHF
v_gene: TRBV29-1; j_gene: TRBJ2-7; d_gene: NA; abundance: NA; CDR3nt: TGCAGCGTTGTGGAGAGAGGGGGCGAGCAGTACTTC; CDR3aa: CSVVERGGEQYF
v_gene: TRBV7-2; j_gene: TRBJ2-1; d_gene: TRBD2; abundance: few; CDR3nt: TGTGCCAGCAGCCAACTAGCGGGGTACAATGAGCAGTTCTTC; CDR3aa: CASSQLAGYNEQFF
v_gene: TRBV9; j_gene: TRBJ2-2; d_gene: TRBD2; abundance: once; CDR3nt: TGTGCCAGCAGCCTAAGCGGGAGAGACACCGGGGAGCTGTTTTTT; CDR3aa: CASSLSGRDTGELFF
v_gene: TRBV5-1; j_gene: TRBJ2-2; d_gene: NA; abundance: NA; CDR3nt: TGCGCCAGCAGCTTGGCCGGCAGGGCCGGGGAGCTGTTTTTT; CDR3aa: CASSLAGRAGELFF
v_gene: TRBV29-1; j_gene: TRBJ2-7; d_gene: TRBD1; abundance: NA; CDR3nt: TGCAGCGCGGGGGACAGGGGAGGCAACGAGCAGTACTTC; CDR3aa: CSAGDRGGNEQYF
v_gene: TRBV9; j_gene: TRBJ2-1; d_gene: TRBD2; abundance: NA; CDR3nt: TGTGCCAGCAGTGTTGGACTAGCTGGAAACAATGAGCAGTTCTTC; CDR3aa: CASSVGLAGNNEQFF